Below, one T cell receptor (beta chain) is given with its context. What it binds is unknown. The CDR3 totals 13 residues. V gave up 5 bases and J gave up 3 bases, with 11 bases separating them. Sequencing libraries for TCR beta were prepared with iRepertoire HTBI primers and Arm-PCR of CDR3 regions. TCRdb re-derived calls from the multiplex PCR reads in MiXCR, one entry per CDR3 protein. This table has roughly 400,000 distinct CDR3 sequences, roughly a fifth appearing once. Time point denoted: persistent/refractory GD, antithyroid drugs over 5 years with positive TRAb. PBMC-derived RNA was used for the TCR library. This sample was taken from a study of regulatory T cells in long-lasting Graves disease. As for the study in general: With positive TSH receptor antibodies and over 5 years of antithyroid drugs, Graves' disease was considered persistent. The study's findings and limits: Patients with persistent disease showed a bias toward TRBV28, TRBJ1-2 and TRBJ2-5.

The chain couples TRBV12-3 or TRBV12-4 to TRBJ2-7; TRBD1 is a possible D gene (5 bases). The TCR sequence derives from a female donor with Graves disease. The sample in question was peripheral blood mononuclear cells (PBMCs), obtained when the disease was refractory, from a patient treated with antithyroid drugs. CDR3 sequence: CASSRDSLYEQYF. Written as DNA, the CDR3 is TGTGCCAGCAGTAGAGACAGCCTCTACGAGCAGTACTTC.